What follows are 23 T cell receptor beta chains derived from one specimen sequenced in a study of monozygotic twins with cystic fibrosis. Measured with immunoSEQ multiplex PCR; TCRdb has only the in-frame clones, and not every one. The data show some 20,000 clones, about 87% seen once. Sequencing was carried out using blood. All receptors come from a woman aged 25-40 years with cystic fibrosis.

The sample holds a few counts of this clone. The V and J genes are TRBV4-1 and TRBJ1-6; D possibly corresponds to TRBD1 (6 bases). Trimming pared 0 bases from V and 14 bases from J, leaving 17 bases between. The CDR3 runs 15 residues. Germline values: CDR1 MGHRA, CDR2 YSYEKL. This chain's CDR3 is CASSQDNGGGFSLHF. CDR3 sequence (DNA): TGCGCCAGCAGCCAAGATAACGGCGGGGGCTTTTCCCTCCACTTT.

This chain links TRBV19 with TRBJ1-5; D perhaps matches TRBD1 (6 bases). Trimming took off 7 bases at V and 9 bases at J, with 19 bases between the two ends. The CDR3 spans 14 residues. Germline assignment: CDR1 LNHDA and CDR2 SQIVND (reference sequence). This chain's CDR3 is CASTTRGGVWPQHF. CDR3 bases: TGTGCCAGTACCACAAGGGGGGGGGTTTGGCCCCAGCATTTT.

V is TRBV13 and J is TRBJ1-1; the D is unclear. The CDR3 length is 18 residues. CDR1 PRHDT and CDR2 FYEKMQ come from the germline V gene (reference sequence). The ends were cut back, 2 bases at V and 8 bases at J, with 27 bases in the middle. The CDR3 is CASSLSLWKEGPRFEAFF. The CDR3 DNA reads TGTGCCAGCAGCTTATCCCTATGGAAGGAGGGTCCTCGCTTCGAAGCTTTCTTT. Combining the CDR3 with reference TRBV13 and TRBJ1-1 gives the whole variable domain AAGVIQSPRHLIKEKRETATLKCYPIPRHDTVYWYQQGPGQDPQFLISFYEKMQSDKGSIPDRFSAQQFSDYHSELNMSSLELGDSALYFCASSLSLWKEGPRFEAFFGQGTRLTVV.

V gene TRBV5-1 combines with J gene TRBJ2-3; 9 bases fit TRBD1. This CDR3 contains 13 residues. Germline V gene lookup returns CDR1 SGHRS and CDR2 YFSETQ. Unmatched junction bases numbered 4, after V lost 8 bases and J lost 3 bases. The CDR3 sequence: CASKGQGTDTQYF. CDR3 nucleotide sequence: TGCGCCAGTAAGGGACAGGGAACAGATACGCAGTATTTT. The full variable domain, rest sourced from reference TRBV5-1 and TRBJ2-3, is KAGVTQTPRYLIKTRGQQVTLSCSPISGHRSVSWYQQTPGQGLQFLFEYFSETQRNKGNFPGRFSGRQFSNSRSEMNVSTLELGDSALYLCASKGQGTDTQYFGPGTRLTVL.

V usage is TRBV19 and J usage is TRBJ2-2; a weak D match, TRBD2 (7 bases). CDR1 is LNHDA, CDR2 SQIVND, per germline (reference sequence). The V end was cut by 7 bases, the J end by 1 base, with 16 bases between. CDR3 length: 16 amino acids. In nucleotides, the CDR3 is TGTGCCAGTACCAAGGGGGGGACACTGAACACCGGGGAGCTGTTTTTT. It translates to CASTKGGTLNTGELFF.

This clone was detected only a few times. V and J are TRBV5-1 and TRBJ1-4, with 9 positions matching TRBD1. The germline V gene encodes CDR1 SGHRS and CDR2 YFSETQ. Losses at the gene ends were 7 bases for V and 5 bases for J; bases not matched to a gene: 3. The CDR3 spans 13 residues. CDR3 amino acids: CASRDRENEKLFF. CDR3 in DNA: TGCGCCAGCCGGGACAGGGAAAATGAAAAACTGTTTTTT.

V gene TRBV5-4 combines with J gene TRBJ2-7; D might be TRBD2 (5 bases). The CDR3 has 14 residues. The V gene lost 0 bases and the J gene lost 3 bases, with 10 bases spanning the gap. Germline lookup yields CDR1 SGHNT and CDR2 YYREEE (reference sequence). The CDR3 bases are TGTGCCAGCAGCTTGGATTTCGGGGACTACGAGCAGTACTTC. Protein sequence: CASSLDFGDYEQYF.

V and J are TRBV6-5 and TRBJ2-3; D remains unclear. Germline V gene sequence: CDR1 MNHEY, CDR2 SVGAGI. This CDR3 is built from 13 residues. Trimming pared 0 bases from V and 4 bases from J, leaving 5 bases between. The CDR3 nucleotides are TGTGCCAGCAGTTACTCGTCCGCAGATACGCAGTATTTT. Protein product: CASSYSSADTQYF.

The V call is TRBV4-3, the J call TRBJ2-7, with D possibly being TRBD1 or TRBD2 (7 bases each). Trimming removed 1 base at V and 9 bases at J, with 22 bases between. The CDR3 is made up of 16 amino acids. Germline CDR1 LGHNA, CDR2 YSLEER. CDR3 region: CASSQGSGKGGSVQYF. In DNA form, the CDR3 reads TGCGCCAGCAGCCAAGGGAGCGGGAAAGGGGGCAGCGTGCAGTACTTC.

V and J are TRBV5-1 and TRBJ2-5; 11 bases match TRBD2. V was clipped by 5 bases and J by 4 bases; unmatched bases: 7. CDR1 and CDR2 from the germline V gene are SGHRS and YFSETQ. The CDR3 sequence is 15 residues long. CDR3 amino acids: CASRHPSGGLETQYF. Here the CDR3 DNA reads TGCGCCAGCAGGCACCCTAGCGGGGGGTTAGAGACCCAGTACTTC. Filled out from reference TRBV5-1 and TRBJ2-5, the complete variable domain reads KAGVTQTPRYLIKTRGQQVTLSCSPISGHRSVSWYQQTPGQGLQFLFEYFSETQRNKGNFPGRFSGRQFSNSRSEMNVSTLELGDSALYLCASRHPSGGLETQYFGPGTRLLVL.

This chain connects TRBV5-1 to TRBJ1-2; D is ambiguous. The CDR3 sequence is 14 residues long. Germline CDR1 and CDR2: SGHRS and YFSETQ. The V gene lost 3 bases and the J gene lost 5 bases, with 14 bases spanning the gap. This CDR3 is CASSYTDFRYGYTF. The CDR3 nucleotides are TGCGCCAGCAGCTACACGGACTTCCGGTATGGCTACACCTTC.

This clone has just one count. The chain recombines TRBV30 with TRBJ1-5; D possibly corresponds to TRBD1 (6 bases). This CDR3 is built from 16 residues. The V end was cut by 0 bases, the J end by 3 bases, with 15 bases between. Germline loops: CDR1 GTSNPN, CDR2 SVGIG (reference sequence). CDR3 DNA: TGTGCCTGGAGTGTACTGGGAGGGGGTGACAATCAGCCCCAGCATTTT. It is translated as CAWSVLGGGDNQPQHF.

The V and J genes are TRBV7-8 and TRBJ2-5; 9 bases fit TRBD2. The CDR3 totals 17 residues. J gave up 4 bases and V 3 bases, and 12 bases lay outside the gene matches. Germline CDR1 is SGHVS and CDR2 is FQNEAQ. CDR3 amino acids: CASSFRSSGDEGETQYF. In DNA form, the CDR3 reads TGTGCCAGCAGCTTCCGGTCTAGCGGGGACGAGGGAGAGACCCAGTACTTC.

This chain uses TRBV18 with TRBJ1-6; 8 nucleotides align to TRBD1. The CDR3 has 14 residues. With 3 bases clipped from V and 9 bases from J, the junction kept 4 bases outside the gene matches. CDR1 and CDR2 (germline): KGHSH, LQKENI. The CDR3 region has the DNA TGTGCCAGCTCACCTGACAGGGGAGGTTCACCCCTCCACTTT. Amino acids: CASSPDRGGSPLHF.

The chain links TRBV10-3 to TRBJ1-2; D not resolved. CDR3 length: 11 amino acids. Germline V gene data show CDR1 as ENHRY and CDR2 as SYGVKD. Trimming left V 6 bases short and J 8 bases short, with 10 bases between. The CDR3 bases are TGTGCCATCAGCCAAACCTTAGGCTACACCTTC. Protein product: CAISQTLGYTF.

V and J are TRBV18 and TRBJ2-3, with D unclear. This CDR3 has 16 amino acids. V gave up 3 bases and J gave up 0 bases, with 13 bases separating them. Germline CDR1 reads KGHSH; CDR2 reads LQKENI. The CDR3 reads CASSPSPLGSTDTQYF. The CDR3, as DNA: TGTGCCAGCTCACCCTCACCCCTTGGAAGCACAGATACGCAGTATTTT.

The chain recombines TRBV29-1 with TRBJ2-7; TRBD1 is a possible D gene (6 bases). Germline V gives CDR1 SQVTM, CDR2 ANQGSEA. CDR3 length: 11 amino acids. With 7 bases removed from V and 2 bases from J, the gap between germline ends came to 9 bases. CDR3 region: CSAQGPYEQYF. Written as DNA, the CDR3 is TGCAGCGCCCAGGGGCCCTACGAGCAGTACTTC.

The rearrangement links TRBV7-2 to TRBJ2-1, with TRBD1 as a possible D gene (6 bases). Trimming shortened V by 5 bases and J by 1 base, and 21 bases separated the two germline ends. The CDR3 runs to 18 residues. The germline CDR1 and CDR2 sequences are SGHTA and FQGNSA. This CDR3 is CASSTRTARPVSYNEQFF. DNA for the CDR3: TGTGCCAGCAGCACAAGGACAGCTCGACCCGTTTCCTACAATGAGCAGTTCTTC.

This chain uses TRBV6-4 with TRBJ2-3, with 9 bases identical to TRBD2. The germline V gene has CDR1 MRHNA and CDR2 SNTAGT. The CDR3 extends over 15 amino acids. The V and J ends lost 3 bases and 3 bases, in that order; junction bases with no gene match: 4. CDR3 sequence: CASSETSGRTDTQYF. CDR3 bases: TGTGCCAGCAGTGAGACTAGCGGCCGGACAGATACGCAGTATTTT.

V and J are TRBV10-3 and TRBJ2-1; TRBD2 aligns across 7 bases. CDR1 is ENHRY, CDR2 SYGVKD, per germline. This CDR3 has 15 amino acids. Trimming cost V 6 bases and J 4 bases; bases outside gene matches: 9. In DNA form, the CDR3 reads TGTGCCATCAGGGGCGCGGCTAGCGGTTACAATGAGCAGTTCTTC. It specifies CAIRGAASGYNEQFF.

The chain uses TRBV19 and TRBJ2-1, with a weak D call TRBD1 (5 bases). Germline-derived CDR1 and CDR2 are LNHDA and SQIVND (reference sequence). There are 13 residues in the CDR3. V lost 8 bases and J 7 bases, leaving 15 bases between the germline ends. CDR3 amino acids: CASGAGLGNEQFF. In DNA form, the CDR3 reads TGTGCCAGTGGGGCAGGGCTGGGGAATGAGCAGTTCTTC.

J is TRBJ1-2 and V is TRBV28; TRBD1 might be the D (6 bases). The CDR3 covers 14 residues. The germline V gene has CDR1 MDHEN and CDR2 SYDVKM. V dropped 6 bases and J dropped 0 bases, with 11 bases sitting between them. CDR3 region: CASSLGGANYGYTF. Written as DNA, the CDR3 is TGTGCCAGCAGCCTGGGGGGCGCTAACTATGGCTACACCTTC.

The CDR3: CASSLAGAYNSPLHF. Here the CDR3 DNA reads TGTGCCAGCAGCCTCGCCGGGGCTTATAATTCACCCCTCCACTTT. V gene TRBV7-8 combines with J gene TRBJ1-6, with D perhaps matching TRBD1 (5 bases). This CDR3 is 15 amino acids long. Per germline, CDR1 SGHVS and CDR2 FQNEAQ. Trimming took off 5 bases at V and 4 bases at J, with 12 bases between the two ends.